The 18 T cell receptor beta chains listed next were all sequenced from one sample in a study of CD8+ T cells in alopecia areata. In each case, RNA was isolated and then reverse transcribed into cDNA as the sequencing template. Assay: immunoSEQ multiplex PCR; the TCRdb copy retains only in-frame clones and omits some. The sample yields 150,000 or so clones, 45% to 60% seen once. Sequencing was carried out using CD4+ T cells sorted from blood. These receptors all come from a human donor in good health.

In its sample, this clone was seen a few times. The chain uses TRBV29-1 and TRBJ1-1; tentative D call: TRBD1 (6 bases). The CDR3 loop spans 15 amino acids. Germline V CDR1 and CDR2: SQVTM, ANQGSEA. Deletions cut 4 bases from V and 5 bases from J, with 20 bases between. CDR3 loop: CSVGAGPGASTEAFF. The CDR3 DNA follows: TGCAGCGTTGGGGCGGGCCCGGGGGCGAGTACTGAAGCTTTCTTT.

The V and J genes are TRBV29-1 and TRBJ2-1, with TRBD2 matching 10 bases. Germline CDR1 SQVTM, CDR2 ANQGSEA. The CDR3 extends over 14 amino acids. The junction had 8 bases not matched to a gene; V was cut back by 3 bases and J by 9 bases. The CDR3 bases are TGCAGCGTTGATGATAGCGGGAGGTCGGGTGAGCAGTTCTTC. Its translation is CSVDDSGRSGEQFF.

CDR3 loop: CASSSSRGEKLFF. CDR3 nucleotide sequence: TGCGCCAGCAGTTCAAGCAGGGGTGAAAAACTGTTTTTT. The chain carries TRBV5-1 and TRBJ1-4, with a possible D match to TRBD1 (6 bases). The CDR3 covers 13 residues. Between the trimmed V and J ends, which lost 5 bases and 7 bases, there was a span of 12 bases. Germline values: CDR1 SGHRS, CDR2 YFSETQ.

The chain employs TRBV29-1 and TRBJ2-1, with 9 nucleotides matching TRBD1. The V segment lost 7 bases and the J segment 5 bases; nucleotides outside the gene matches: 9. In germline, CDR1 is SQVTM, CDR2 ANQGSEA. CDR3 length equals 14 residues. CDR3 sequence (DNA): TGCAGCGGGATTCCGGGACAGGGAAACAATGAGCAGTTCTTC. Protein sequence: CSGIPGQGNNEQFF.

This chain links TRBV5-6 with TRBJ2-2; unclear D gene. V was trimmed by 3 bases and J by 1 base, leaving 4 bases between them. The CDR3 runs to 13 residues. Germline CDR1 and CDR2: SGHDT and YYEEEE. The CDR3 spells CASSSLNTGELFF. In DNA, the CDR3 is TGTGCCAGCAGCTCACTGAACACCGGGGAGCTGTTTTTT.

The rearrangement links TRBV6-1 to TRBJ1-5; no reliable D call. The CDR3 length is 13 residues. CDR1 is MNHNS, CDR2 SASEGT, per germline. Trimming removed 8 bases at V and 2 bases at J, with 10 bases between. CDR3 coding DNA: TGTGCCAGCCGGGCCATGGGCAATCAGCCCCAGCATTTT. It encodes CASRAMGNQPQHF.

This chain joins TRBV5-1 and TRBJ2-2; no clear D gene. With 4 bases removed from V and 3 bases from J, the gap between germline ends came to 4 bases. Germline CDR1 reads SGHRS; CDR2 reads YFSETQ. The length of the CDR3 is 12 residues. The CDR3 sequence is CASSPDTGELFF. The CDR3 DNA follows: TGCGCCAGCAGCCCGGACACCGGGGAGCTGTTTTTT.

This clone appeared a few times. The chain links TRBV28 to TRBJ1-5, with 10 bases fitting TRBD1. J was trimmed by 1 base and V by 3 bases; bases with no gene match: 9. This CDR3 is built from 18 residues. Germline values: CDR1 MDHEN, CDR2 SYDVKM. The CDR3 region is CASSFSWDRGGSNQPQHF. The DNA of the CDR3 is TGTGCCAGCAGTTTCTCCTGGGACAGGGGAGGCAGCAATCAGCCCCAGCATTTT.

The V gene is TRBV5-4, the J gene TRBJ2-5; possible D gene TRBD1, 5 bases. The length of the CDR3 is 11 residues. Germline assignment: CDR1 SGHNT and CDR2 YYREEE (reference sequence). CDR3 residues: CGYRYQETQYF. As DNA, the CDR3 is TGTGGTTACAGGTACCAAGAGACCCAGTACTTC.

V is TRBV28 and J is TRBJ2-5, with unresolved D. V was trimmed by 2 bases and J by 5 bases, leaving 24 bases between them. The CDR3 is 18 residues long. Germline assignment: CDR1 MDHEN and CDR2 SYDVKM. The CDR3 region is CASSLVHVGILMSETQYF. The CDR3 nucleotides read TGTGCCAGCAGTTTAGTCCATGTGGGAATCCTCATGTCGGAGACCCAGTACTTC.

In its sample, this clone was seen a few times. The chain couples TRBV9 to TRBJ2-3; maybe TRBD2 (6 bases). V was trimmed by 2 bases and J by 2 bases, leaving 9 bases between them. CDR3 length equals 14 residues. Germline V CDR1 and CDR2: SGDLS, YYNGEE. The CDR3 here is CASSVSGFTDTQYF. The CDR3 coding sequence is TGTGCCAGCAGCGTTAGCGGCTTCACAGATACGCAGTATTTT.

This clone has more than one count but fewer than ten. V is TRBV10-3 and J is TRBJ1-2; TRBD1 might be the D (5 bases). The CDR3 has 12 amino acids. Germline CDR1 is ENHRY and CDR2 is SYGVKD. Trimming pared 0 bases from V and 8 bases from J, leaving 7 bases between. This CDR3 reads CAISESGAGYTF. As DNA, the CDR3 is TGTGCCATCAGTGAGTCCGGGGCCGGCTACACCTTC.

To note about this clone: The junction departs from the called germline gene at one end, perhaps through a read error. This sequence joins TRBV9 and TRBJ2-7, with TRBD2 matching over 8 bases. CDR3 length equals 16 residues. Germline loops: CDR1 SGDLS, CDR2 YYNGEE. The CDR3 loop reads CASSVGDSGRRDEQCF. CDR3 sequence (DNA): TGTGCCAGCAGCGTAGGAGACAGCGGGAGAAGGGACGAGCAGTGCTTC.

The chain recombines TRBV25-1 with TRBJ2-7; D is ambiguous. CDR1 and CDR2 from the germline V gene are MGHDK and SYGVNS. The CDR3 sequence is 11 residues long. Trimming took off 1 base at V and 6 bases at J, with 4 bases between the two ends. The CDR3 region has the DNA TGTGCCAGCAGTGAATTTGTCGAGCAGTACTTC. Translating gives CASSEFVEQYF.

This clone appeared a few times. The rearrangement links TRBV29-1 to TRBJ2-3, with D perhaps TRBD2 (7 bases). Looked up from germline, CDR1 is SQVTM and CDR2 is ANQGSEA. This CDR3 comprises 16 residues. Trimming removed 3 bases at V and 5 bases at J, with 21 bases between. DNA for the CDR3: TGCAGCGTTGACACCCCAGGCGGGGGCAGTGGAGATACGCAGTATTTT. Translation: CSVDTPGGGSGDTQYF.

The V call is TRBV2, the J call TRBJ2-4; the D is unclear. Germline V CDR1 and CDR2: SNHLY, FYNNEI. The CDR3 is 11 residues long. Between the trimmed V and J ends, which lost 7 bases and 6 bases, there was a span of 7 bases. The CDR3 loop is CASTAGNIQYF. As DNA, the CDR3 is TGTGCCAGCACCGCTGGAAACATTCAGTACTTC.

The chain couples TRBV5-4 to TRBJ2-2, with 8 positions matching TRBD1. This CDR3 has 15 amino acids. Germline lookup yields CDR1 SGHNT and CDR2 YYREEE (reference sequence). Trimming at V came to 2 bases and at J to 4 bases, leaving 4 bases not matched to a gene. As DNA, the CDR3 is TGTGCCAGCAGCTTTGTGACAGGGGCCACCGGGGAGCTGTTTTTT. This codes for CASSFVTGATGELFF.

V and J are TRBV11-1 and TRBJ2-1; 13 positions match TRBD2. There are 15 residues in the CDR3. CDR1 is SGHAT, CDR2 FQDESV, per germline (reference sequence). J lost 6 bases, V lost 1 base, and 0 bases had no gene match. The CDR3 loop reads CASSLGLAGGNEQFF. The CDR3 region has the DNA TGTGCCAGCAGCTTAGGACTAGCGGGAGGCAATGAGCAGTTCTTC.